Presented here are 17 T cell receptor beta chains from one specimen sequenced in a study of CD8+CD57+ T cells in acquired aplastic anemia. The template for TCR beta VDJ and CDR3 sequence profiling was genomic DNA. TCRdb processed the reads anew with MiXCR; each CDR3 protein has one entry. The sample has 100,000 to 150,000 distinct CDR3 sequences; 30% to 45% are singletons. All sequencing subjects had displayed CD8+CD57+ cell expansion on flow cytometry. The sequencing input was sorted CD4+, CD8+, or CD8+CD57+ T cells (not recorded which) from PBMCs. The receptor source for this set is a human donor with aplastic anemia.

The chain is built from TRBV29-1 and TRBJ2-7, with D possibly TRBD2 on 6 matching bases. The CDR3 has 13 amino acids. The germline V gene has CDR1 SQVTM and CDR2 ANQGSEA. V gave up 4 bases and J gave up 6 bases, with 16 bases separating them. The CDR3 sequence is CSVGGSGPSEQYF. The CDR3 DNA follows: TGCAGCGTTGGTGGTAGCGGCCCCTCCGAGCAGTACTTC.

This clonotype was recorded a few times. CDR3 loop: CASSLMTLNTGELFF. CDR3 DNA sequence: TGTGCCAGCAGCTTGATGACTTTGAACACCGGGGAGCTGTTTTTT. The gene calls are TRBV5-6 and TRBJ2-2, with D unresolved. There are 15 residues in the CDR3. Per germline, CDR1 SGHDT and CDR2 YYEEEE. V lost 1 base, J lost 1 base, and 8 bases lay in between. Variable domain in full (rest from reference TRBV5-6 and TRBJ2-2): DAGVTQSPTHLIKTRGQQVTLRCSPKSGHDTVSWYQQALGQGPQFIFQYYEEEERQRGNFPDRFSGHQFPNYSSELNVNALLLGDSALYLCASSLMTLNTGELFFGEGSRLTVL.

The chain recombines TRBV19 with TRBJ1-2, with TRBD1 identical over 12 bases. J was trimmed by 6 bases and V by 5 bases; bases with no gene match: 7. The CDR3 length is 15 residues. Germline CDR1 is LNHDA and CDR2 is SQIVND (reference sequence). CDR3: CASSARDRGRNGYTF. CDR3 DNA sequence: TGTGCCAGTAGTGCCCGGGACAGGGGGCGGAATGGCTACACCTTC.

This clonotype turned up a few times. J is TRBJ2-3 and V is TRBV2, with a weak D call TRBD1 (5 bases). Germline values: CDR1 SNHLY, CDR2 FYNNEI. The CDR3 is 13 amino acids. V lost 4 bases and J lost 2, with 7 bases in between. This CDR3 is CASSGQLTDTQYF. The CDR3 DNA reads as TGTGCCAGCAGTGGACAGCTCACAGATACGCAGTATTTT. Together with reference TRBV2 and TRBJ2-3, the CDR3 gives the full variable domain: EPEVTQTPSHQVTQMGQEVILRCVPISNHLYFYWYRQILGQKVEFLVSFYNNEISEKSEIFDDQFSVERPDGSNFTLKIRSTKLEDSAMYFCASSGQLTDTQYFGPGTRLTVL.

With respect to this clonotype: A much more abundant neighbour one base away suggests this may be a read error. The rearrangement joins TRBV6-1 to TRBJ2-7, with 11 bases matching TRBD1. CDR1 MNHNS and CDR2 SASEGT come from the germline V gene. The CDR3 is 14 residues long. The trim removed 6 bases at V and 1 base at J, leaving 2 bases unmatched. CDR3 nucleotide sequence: TGTGCCAGCAGGAGGGACAGGGGGTCCTACGAGCAGTACGTC. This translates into CASRRDRGSYEQYV.

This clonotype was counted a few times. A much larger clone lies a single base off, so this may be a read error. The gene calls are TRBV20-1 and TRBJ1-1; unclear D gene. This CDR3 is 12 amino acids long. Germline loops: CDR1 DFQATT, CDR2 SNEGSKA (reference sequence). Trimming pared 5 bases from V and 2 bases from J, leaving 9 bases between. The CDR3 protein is CSAVGRNTEAFF. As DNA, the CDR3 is TGCAGTGCTGTCGGTCGAAACACTGAAGCTTTCTTT.

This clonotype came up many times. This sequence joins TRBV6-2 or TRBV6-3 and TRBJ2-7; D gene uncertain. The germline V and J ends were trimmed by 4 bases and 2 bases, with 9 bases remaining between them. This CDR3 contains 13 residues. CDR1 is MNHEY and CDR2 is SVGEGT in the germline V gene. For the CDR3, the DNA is TGTGCCAGCAGTTTTACGGTAGCCTACGAGCAGTACTTC. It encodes CASSFTVAYEQYF.

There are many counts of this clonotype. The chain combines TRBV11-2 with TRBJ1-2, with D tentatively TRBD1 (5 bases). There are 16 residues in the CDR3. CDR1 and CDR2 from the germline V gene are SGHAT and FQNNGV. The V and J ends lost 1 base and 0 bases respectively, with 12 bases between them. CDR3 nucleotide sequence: TGTGCCAGCAGCTTAGGAGGGGCAGCCACTAACTATGGCTACACCTTC. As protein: CASSLGGAATNYGYTF.

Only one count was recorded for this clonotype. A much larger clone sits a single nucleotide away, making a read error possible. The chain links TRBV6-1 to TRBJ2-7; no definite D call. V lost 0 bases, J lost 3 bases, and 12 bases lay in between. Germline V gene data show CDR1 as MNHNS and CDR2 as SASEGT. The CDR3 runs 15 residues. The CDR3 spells CASSEAKRAFYEQYV. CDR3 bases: TGTGCCAGCAGTGAAGCGAAACGGGCGTTCTACGAGCAGTACGTC.

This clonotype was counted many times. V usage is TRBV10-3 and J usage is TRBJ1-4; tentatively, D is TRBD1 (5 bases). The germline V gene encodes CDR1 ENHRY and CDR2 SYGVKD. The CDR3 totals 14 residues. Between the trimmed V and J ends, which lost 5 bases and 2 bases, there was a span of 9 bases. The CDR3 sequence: CAISSGLTNEKLFF. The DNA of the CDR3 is TGTGCCATCAGTTCAGGGTTGACTAATGAAAAACTGTTTTTT.

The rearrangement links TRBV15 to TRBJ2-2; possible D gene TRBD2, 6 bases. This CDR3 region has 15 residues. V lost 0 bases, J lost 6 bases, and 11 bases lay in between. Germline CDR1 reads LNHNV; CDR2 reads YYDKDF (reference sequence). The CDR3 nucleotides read TGTGCCACCAGCAGAGATCACGGGGGTCCCGGGGAGCTGTTTTTT. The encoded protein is CATSRDHGGPGELFF.

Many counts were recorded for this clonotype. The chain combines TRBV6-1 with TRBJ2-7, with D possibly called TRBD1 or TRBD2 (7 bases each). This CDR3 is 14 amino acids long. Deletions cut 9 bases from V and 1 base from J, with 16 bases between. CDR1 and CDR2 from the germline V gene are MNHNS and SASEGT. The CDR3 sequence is CASSTGRGSYEQYV. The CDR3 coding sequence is TGTGCCAGTTCGACAGGGAGGGGATCCTACGAGCAGTACGTC.

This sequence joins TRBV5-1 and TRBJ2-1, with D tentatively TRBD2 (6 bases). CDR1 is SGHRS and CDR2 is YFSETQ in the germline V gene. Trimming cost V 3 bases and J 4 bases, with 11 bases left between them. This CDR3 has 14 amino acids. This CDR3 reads CASSSGGRYNEQFF. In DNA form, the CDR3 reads TGCGCCAGCAGCTCTGGGGGGAGATACAATGAGCAGTTCTTC.

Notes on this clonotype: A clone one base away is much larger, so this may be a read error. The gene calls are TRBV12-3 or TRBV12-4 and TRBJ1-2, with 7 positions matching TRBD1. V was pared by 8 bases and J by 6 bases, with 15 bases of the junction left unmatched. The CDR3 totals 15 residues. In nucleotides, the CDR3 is TGTGCCAGCTCCTTACCCGGCAGGGGGGCTCATGGCTACACCTTC. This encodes CASSLPGRGAHGYTF.

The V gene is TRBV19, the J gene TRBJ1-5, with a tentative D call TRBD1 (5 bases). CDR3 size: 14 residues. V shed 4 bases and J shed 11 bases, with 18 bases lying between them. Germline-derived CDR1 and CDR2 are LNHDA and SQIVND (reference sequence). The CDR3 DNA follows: TGTGCCAGTAGTAATGTGGCAGGGCAAATAGCCCAGCATTTT. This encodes CASSNVAGQIAQHF.

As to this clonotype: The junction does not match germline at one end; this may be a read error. In DNA, the CDR3 is TGTGCCAGCAGCTCGGGGGGACAGAGATTTTACGAGCGGTACTTC. This translates into CASSSGGQRFYERYF. The V gene is TRBV7-2, the J gene TRBJ2-7; D may correspond to TRBD1 or TRBD2 (7 bases each). The CDR3 spans 15 residues. In germline, CDR1 is SGHTA, CDR2 FQGNSA.

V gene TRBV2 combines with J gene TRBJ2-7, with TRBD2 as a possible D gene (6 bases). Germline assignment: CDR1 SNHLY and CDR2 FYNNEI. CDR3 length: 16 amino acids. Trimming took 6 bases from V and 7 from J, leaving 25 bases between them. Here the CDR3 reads CASSSGGSYGQGEQYV. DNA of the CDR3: TGTGCCAGCAGCTCTGGAGGGTCCTACGGTCAGGGTGAGCAGTACGTC.